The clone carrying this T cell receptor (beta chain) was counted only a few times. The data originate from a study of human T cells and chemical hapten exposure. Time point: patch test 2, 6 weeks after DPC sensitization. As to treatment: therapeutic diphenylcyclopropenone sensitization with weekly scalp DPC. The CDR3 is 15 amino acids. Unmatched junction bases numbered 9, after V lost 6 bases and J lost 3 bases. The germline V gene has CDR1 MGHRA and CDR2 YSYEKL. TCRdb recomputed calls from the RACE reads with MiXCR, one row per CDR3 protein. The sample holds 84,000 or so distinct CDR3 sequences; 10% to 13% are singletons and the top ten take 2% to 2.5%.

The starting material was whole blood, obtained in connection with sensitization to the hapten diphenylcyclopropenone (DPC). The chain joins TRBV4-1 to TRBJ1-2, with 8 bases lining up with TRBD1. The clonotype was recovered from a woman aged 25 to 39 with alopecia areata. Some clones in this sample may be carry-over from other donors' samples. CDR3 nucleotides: TGCGCCAGCAGTCTATCAGGGGGCTTCGACTATGGCTACACCTTC. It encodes CASSLSGGFDYGYTF.